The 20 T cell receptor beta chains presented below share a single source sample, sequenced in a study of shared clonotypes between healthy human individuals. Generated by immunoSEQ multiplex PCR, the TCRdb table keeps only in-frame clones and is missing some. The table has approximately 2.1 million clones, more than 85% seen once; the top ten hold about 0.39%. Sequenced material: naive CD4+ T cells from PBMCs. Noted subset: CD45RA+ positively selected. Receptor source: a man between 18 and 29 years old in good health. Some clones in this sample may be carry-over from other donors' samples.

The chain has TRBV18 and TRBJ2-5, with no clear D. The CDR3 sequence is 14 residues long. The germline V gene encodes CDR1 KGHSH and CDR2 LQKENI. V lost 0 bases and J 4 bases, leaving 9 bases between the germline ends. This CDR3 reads CASSPPGIGETQYF. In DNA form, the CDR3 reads TGTGCCAGCTCACCACCGGGGATCGGAGAGACCCAGTACTTC.

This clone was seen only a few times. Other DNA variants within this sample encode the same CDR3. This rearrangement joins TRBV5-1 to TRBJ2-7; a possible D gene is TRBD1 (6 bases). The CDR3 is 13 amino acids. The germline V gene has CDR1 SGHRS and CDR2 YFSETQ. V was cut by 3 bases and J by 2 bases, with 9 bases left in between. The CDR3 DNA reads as TGCGCCAGCAGCTCCGAGGGGGCCTACGAGCAGTACTTC. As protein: CASSSEGAYEQYF.

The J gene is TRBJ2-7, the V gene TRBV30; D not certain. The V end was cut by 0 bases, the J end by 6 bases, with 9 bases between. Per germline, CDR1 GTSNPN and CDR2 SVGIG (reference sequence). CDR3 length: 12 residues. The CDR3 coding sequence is TGTGCCTGGAGTGTACGGCTCGTCGAGCAGTACTTC. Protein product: CAWSVRLVEQYF.

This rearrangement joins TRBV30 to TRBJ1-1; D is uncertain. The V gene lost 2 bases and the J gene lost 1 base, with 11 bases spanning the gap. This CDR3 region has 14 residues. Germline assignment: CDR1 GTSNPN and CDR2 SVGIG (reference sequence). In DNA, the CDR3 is TGTGCCTGGAGTCGGCGGGCTGGGAACACTGAAGCTTTCTTT. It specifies CAWSRRAGNTEAFF. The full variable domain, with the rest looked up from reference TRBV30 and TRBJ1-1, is SQTIHQWPATLVQPVGSPLSLECTVEGTSNPNLYWYRQAAGRGLQLLFYSVGIGQISSEVPQNLSASRPQDRQFILSSKKLLLSDSGFYLCAWSRRAGNTEAFFGQGTRLTVV.

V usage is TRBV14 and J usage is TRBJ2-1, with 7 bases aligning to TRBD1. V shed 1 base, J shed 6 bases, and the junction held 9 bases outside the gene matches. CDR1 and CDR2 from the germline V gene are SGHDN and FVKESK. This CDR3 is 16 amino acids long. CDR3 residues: CASSQAPGTARNEQFF. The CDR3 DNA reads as TGTGCCAGCAGCCAAGCCCCCGGGACAGCCCGCAATGAGCAGTTCTTC.

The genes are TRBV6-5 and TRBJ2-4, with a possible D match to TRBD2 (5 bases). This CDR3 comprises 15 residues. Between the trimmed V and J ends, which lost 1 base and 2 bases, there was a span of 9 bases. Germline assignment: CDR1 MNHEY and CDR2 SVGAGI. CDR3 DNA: TGTGCCAGCAGTTACTTGGGAGTTACCAAAAACATTCAGTACTTC. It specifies CASSYLGVTKNIQYF.

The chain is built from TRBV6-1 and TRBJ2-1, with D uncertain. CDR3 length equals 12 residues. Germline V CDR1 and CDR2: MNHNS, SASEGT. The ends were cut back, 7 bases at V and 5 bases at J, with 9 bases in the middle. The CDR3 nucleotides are TGTGCCAGCACATTGAGCAACAATGAGCAGTTCTTC. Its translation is CASTLSNNEQFF.

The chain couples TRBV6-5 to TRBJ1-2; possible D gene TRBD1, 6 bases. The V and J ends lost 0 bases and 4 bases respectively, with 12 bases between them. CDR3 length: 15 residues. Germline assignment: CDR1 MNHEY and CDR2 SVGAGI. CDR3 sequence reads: CASSYSGRGGYGYTF. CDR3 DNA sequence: TGTGCCAGCAGTTACTCGGGCAGGGGAGGCTATGGCTACACCTTC.

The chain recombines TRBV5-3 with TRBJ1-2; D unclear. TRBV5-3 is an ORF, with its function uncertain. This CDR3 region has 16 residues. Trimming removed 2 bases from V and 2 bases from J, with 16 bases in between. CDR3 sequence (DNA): TGTGCCAGAAGCTTTCGTAGAGGCCGGCCCAACTATGGCTACACCTTC. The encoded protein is CARSFRRGRPNYGYTF.

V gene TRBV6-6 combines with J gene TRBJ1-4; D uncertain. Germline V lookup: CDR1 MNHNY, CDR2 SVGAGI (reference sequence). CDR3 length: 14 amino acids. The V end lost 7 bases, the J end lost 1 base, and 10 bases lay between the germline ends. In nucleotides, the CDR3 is TGTGCCAGCAACGACCCGGGAACTAATGAAAAACTGTTTTTT. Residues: CASNDPGTNEKLFF.

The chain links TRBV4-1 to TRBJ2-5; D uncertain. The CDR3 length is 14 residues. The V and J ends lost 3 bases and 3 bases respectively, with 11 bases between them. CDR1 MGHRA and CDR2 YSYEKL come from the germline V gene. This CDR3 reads CASSQPQFKETQYF. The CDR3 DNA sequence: TGCGCCAGCAGCCAGCCACAGTTCAAAGAGACCCAGTACTTC.

CDR3 nucleotide sequence: TGTGCCAGCAGCTTAGTTCAGGGGTCGGCCGCACTGGTGACTGAAGCTTTCTTT. Protein: CASSLVQGSAALVTEAFF. The J gene is TRBJ1-1, the V gene TRBV7-8; perhaps TRBD1 as D (6 bases). Germline CDR1 reads SGHVS; CDR2 reads FQNEAQ. V was cut by 1 base and J by 5 bases, with 23 bases left in between. The CDR3 sequence is 18 residues long.

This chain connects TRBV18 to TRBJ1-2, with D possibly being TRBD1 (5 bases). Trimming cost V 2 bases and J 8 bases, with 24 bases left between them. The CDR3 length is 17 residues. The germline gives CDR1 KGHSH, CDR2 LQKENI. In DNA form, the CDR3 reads TGTGCCAGCTCACCAGGGGCAGGCCCTAGTCGAGAAGTCGGCTACACCTTC. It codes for CASSPGAGPSREVGYTF.

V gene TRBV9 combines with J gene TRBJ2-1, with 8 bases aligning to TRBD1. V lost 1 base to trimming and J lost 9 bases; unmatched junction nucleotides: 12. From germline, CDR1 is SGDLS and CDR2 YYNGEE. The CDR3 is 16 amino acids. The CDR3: CASSVSPTGDLIEQFF. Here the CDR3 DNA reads TGTGCCAGCAGCGTATCCCCGACAGGGGATTTGATTGAGCAGTTCTTC.

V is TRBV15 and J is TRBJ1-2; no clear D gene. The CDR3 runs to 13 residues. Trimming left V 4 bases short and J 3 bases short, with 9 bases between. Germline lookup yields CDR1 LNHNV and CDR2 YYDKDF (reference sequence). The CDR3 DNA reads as TGTGCCACCAGCAATGAACAGTACTATGGCTACACCTTC. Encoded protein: CATSNEQYYGYTF.

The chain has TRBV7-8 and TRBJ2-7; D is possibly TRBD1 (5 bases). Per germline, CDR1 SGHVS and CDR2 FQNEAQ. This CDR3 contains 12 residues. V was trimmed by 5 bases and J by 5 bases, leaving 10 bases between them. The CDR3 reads CASSTIGDEQYF. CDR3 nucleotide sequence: TGTGCCAGCAGCACTATAGGGGACGAGCAGTACTTC.

CDR3 loop: CASSLGAQGQGSYGYTF. The DNA of the CDR3 is TGTGCCAGCAGCCTAGGGGCGCAGGGGCAGGGGAGCTATGGCTACACCTTC. The gene calls are TRBV5-6 and TRBJ1-2; weak D call: TRBD1 (6 bases). The ends were cut back, 4 bases at V and 4 bases at J, with 23 bases in the middle. Germline CDR1 SGHDT, CDR2 YYEEEE. CDR3 length: 17 amino acids. The variable domain in full, with the rest retrieved from reference TRBV5-6 and TRBJ1-2, is DAGVTQSPTHLIKTRGQQVTLRCSPKSGHDTVSWYQQALGQGPQFIFQYYEEEERQRGNFPDRFSGHQFPNYSSELNVNALLLGDSALYLCASSLGAQGQGSYGYTFGSGTRLTVV.

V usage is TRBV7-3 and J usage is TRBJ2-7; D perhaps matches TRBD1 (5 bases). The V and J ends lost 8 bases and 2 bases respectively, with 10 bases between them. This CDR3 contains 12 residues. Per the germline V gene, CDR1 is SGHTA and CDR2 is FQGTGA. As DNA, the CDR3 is TGTGCCAGCGTGCAGGGTACCTACGAGCAGTACTTC. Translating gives CASVQGTYEQYF. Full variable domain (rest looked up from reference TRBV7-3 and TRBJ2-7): GAGVSQTPSNKVTEKGKYVELRCDPISGHTALYWYRQSLGQGPEFLIYFQGTGAADDSGLPNDRFFAVRPEGSVSTLKIQRTERGDSAVYLCASVQGTYEQYFGPGTRLTVT.

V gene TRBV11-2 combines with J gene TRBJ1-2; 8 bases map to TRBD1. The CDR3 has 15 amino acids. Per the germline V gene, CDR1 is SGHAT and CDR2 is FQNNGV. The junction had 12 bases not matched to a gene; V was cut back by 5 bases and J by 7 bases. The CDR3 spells CASSQPGTGLRGYTF. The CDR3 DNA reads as TGTGCCAGCAGCCAACCGGGGACAGGCCTCCGTGGCTACACCTTC.

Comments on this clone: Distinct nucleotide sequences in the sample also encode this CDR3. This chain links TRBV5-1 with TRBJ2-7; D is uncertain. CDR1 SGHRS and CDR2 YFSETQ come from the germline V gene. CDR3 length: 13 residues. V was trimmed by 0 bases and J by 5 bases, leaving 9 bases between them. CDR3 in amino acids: CASSLGPSDEQYF. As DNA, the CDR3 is TGCGCCAGCAGCTTGGGCCCCTCTGACGAGCAGTACTTC.